The entry below describes one T cell receptor (beta chain). Its antigen is currently unknown. The sample is drawn from a study of T cell responses to AZD1222 COVID-19 vaccine. Study-wide findings and caveats: Females outnumbered males among donors, who were mostly white British; clonal diversity was possibly underestimated. It was only a handful of AZD1222 recipients who were seropositive at baseline.

Sequenced by immunoSEQ multiplex PCR; TCRdb stores in-frame clones only, minus some. Seen here are about 150,000 clones, approximately 90% observed once, and the top ten hold 1.8%. This clonotype was sampled from an adult in good health. The material sequenced was peripheral blood, taken on day 0 of AZD1222 vaccination.

Written as DNA, the CDR3 is TGTGCCAGCAGCCCGGGGACTAGCGGGCTGGGGCTTGAGCAGTTCTTC. Protein product: CASSPGTSGLGLEQFF. The rearrangement links TRBV4-2 to TRBJ2-1, with 12 bases aligning to TRBD2. The CDR3 spans 16 residues. CDR1 and CDR2 from the germline V gene are LGHNA and YNFKEQ. J gave up 9 bases and V 4 bases, and 10 bases lay outside the gene matches.